What follows are 14 T cell receptor beta chains derived from one specimen sequenced in a study of identical twins (dated by TCRdb to the mid-2010s). Library preparation was by 5' RACE. The data were produced on an Illumina HiSeq 2000. The raw public reads went through TCRdb reprocessing: fastp at Q25, MiXCR clone calling, in-frame beta chains kept. Records with the same CDR3 protein are collapsed into one entry carrying the most frequent genes and DNA. The sample table records approximately 300,000 distinct CDR3 sequences; less than 9.5% of these occur just once. About 7.1% of the sample goes to the ten largest clones. The same data also went into a second study, on yellow fever vaccine responses in identical twins.

What was sequenced was CD8+ T cells sorted from blood. The source of these receptors is a woman between 18 and 30 years old in good health.

This chain joins TRBV7-9 and TRBJ2-1, with 7 nucleotides matching TRBD1. The CDR3 consists of 16 residues. The trim removed 5 bases at V and 4 bases at J, leaving 11 bases unmatched. Germline loops: CDR1 SEHNR, CDR2 FQNEAQ (reference sequence). CDR3 nucleotides: TGTGCCAGCAGCACACCTGAAGGGACAGCTTACAATGAGCAGTTCTTC. The encoded protein is CASSTPEGTAYNEQFF. Variable domain in full (rest from reference TRBV7-9 and TRBJ2-1): DTGVSQNPRHKITKRGQNVTFRCDPISEHNRLYWYRQTLGQGPEFLTYFQNEAQLEKSRLLSDRFSAERPKGSFSTLEIQRTEQGDSAMYLCASSTPEGTAYNEQFFGPGTRLTVL.

This clonotype was counted many times. The chain carries TRBV7-2 and TRBJ2-3; 7 bases map to TRBD2. Germline CDR1 SGHTA, CDR2 FQGNSA. Trimming cost V 1 base and J 1 base; bases outside gene matches: 5. The CDR3 spans 16 residues. The CDR3 coding sequence is TGTGCCAGCAGCTTAGAGTTGGCGGGGGGCACAGATACGCAGTATTTT. This gives the protein CASSLELAGGTDTQYF.

There are many counts of this clonotype. V is TRBV7-9 and J is TRBJ2-7, with D possibly matching TRBD1 (6 bases). Trimming took 4 bases from V and 3 from J, leaving 16 bases between them. The CDR3 sequence is 15 residues long. Germline values: CDR1 SEHNR, CDR2 FQNEAQ (reference sequence). The CDR3 sequence: CASSSSSGVYYEQYF. CDR3 bases: TGTGCCAGCAGCTCTTCTTCAGGGGTCTACTACGAGCAGTACTTC.

This clonotype was observed a few times. The chain combines TRBV12-3 or TRBV12-4 with TRBJ1-1, with TRBD1 identical over 7 bases. J gave up 4 bases and V 6 bases, and 8 bases lay outside the gene matches. There are 14 residues in the CDR3. DNA of the CDR3: TGTGCCAGCAGCAAATGGGGACAGAGCACTGAAGCTTTCTTT. Protein product: CASSKWGQSTEAFF.

The chain recombines TRBV6-2 or TRBV6-3 with TRBJ2-3; 7 bases line up with TRBD2. Trimming at V came to 3 bases and at J to 3 bases, leaving 21 bases not matched to a gene. This CDR3 spans 20 amino acids. Germline V gives CDR1 MNHEY, CDR2 SVGEGT. CDR3 DNA: TGTGCCAGCAGTTATCTGGCTAGCGGAGCCGTTTTGGGTAGTACAGATACGCAGTATTTT. This gives the protein CASSYLASGAVLGSTDTQYF.

At least ten counts were recorded for this clonotype. For the CDR3, the DNA is TGCAGTGCTAGAGATAAAGGGTATAATTCACCCCTCCACTTT. Residues: CSARDKGYNSPLHF. The rearrangement joins TRBV20-1 to TRBJ1-6; D not certain. The CDR3 covers 14 residues. The V and J ends lost 0 bases and 4 bases respectively, with 7 bases between them. Germline V gene lookup returns CDR1 DFQATT and CDR2 SNEGSKA (reference sequence).

This clonotype came up many times. The J gene is TRBJ1-5, the V gene TRBV7-9; D call uncertain. The CDR3 has 13 residues. V lost 6 bases, J lost 5 bases, and 11 bases lay in between. Germline-derived CDR1 and CDR2 are SEHNR and FQNEAQ (reference sequence). Here the CDR3 reads CASSSDRDQPQHF. CDR3 nucleotide sequence: TGTGCCAGCAGTTCGGACCGAGATCAGCCCCAGCATTTT.

The chain couples TRBV12-3 or TRBV12-4 to TRBJ2-1, with 10 bases lining up with TRBD2. Trimming removed 6 bases from V and 3 bases from J; junction bases left unmatched: 5. The CDR3 is made up of 15 amino acids. The CDR3 DNA follows: TGTGCCAGCAGATCTAGCGGGGGCCTCTACAATGAGCAGTTCTTC. As protein: CASRSSGGLYNEQFF.

This clonotype was seen only a few times. The chain links TRBV4-2 to TRBJ2-4; 8 positions match TRBD1. Trimming at V came to 4 bases and at J to 0 bases, leaving 11 bases not matched to a gene. This CDR3 contains 18 residues. Germline assignment: CDR1 LGHNA and CDR2 YNFKEQ. The CDR3: CASSRQGALGIAKNIQYF. In nucleotides, the CDR3 is TGTGCCAGCAGCCGGCAGGGGGCGCTAGGGATAGCCAAAAACATTCAGTACTTC.

CDR3 region: CASSLGRGLAGYEQYF. The CDR3 DNA sequence: TGTGCCAGCAGCTTAGGAAGGGGACTAGCCGGATACGAGCAGTACTTC. The rearrangement joins TRBV7-2 to TRBJ2-7, with 9 bases aligning to TRBD2. Germline V lookup: CDR1 SGHTA, CDR2 FQGNSA. V lost 1 base and J lost 4; bases outside the gene matches: 8. CDR3 length equals 16 residues. Full variable domain (missing parts from reference TRBV7-2 and TRBJ2-7): GAGVSQSPSNKVTEKGKDVELRCDPISGHTALYWYRQSLGQGLEFLIYFQGNSAPDKSGLPSDRFSAERTGGSVSTLTIQRTQQEDSAVYLCASSLGRGLAGYEQYFGPGTRLTVT.

This clonotype was found once. This chain connects TRBV19 to TRBJ1-1; weak D call: TRBD1 (5 bases). In germline, CDR1 is LNHDA, CDR2 SQIVND (reference sequence). Trimming pared 7 bases from V and 2 bases from J, leaving 8 bases between. The CDR3 runs 12 residues. The CDR3 protein is CASTWGNTEAFF. The DNA of the CDR3 is TGTGCCAGTACCTGGGGCAACACTGAAGCTTTCTTT.

The rearrangement joins TRBV6-2 or TRBV6-3 to TRBJ2-1; 13 nucleotides match TRBD2. Trimming cost V 7 bases and J 3 bases; bases outside gene matches: 6. CDR3 length: 16 residues. CDR1 and CDR2 from the germline V gene are MNHEY and SVGEGT. The CDR3 DNA is TGTGCCAGCACCGGGACTAGCGGGGAAAGCTACAATGAGCAGTTCTTC. Translating gives CASTGTSGESYNEQFF.

This clonotype came up a few times. The J gene is TRBJ2-7, the V gene TRBV6-5; 11 bases fit TRBD2. With V trimmed by 4 bases and J by 7 bases, 6 bases remained unmatched. Germline V gene lookup returns CDR1 MNHEY and CDR2 SVGAGI. The CDR3 is 14 amino acids. Here the CDR3 DNA reads TGTGCCAGCAGTTTAACTAGCGGGAGTAGAGAGCAGTACTTC. The encoded protein is CASSLTSGSREQYF.

This clonotype was seen more than once but under ten times. The chain links TRBV6-1 to TRBJ1-1; the match to TRBD1 covers 7 bases. Germline V gene lookup returns CDR1 MNHNS and CDR2 SASEGT. This CDR3 is 14 amino acids long. The J segment lost 2 bases and the V segment lost 6 bases, leaving 6 bases of the junction unmatched. CDR3 coding DNA: TGTGCCAGCAGCCAACAGGGGCCCAACACTGAAGCTTTCTTT. It is translated as CASSQQGPNTEAFF.